These 24 T cell receptor beta chains were sequenced from one sample in a study of cytomegalovirus exposure and HLA in healthy donors. Primers for the PCR totalled 60 Vbeta and 13 Jbeta. Method: immunoSEQ multiplex PCR; TCRdb's copy keeps in-frame clones and lacks some. This sample has approximately 91,000 clones, with around 60% found just once. Sequencing was done on a sample of PBMCs. These TCRs come from a human donor in good health.

CDR3 amino acids: CASSPADRGGKETQYF. The DNA for the CDR3 is TGTGCCAGCAGCCCGGCGGACAGGGGGGGGAAAGAGACCCAGTACTTC. This chain links TRBV5-4 with TRBJ2-5; 10 nucleotides line up with TRBD1. Germline V gene sequence: CDR1 SGHNT, CDR2 YYREEE (reference sequence). After removal of 4 bases from V and 3 bases from J, the junction contained 9 bases not matched to a gene. The CDR3 sequence is 16 residues long.

This chain connects TRBV11-2 to TRBJ2-4; a weak D match, TRBD2 (7 bases). CDR1 and CDR2 (germline): SGHAT, FQNNGV. V was cut by 7 bases and J by 2 bases, with 27 bases left in between. The CDR3 is made up of 19 amino acids. For the CDR3, the DNA is TGTGCCAGCACCCTAGGGGGGGGGCGCGGGTTGTTGACCAAAAACATTCAGTACTTC. Translating gives CASTLGGGRGLLTKNIQYF.

The chain carries TRBV5-4 and TRBJ1-1; D not certain. The CDR3 runs 14 residues. Germline CDR1 reads SGHNT; CDR2 reads YYREEE (reference sequence). Between the trimmed V and J ends, which lost 4 bases and 6 bases, there was a span of 16 bases. The CDR3 bases are TGTGCCAGCAGCCCCGAGTCCTCGTCGTCTGAAGCTTTCTTT. Protein sequence: CASSPESSSSEAFF.

The J gene is TRBJ2-7, the V gene TRBV5-4, with TRBD2 matching over 12 bases. Germline V gives CDR1 SGHNT, CDR2 YYREEE (reference sequence). The V gene end was trimmed by 0 bases and the J gene end by 2 bases; junction bases not matched to a gene: 3. CDR3 size: 16 residues. Here the CDR3 DNA reads TGTGCCAGCAGCTTGGCACTAGCGGGGGGAACCTACGAGCAGTACTTC. Translation gives CASSLALAGGTYEQYF.

The V gene is TRBV10-3, the J gene TRBJ2-5, with 8 bases lining up with TRBD2. The CDR3 is 14 amino acids. After removal of 4 bases from V and 5 bases from J, the junction contained 6 bases not matched to a gene. Germline CDR1 is ENHRY and CDR2 is SYGVKD. CDR3 sequence (DNA): TGTGCCATCAGTGCCGGCGGGGGGCGTGAGACCCAGTACTTC. This codes for CAISAGGGRETQYF.

This clone was picked up a small number of times. The chain combines TRBV5-1 with TRBJ2-7; the D gene is possibly TRBD1 (5 bases). Germline lookup yields CDR1 SGHRS and CDR2 YFSETQ. V was pared by 5 bases and J by 2 bases, with 17 bases between. This CDR3 is 15 amino acids long. The CDR3, as DNA: TGCGCCAGCAGATACGACAGAGGTTTCACCTACGAGCAGTACTTC. This encodes CASRYDRGFTYEQYF.

The chain joins TRBV2 to TRBJ2-3; D is undetermined. The V and J ends lost 1 base and 2 bases respectively, with 4 bases between them. The CDR3 length is 13 residues. Germline V gives CDR1 SNHLY, CDR2 FYNNEI. In nucleotides, the CDR3 is TGTGCCAGCAGTGAAGGCGCCACAGATACGCAGTATTTT. Translating gives CASSEGATDTQYF.

The chain links TRBV4-3 to TRBJ1-1; no definite D call. V lost 1 base and J lost 1, with 13 bases in between. CDR3 length: 16 residues. Looked up from germline, CDR1 is LGHNA and CDR2 is YSLEER. CDR3 amino acids: CASSQVESTGNTEAFF. As DNA, the CDR3 is TGCGCCAGCAGCCAAGTTGAGTCCACGGGGAACACTGAAGCTTTCTTT.

The J gene is TRBJ2-2, the V gene TRBV18; TRBD2 matches 8 bases. Trimming removed 0 bases from V and 0 bases from J; junction bases left unmatched: 0. This CDR3 has 16 amino acids. In germline, CDR1 is KGHSH, CDR2 LQKENI. The DNA for the CDR3 is TGTGCCAGCTCACCACCACTAGCGGCGAACACCGGGGAGCTGTTTTTT. Translation: CASSPPLAANTGELFF.

The chain couples TRBV21-1 to TRBJ1-4; the table's D call of TRBD1 was not tested on the DNA. TRBV21-1 is tagged as a pseudogene. The CDR3 is 17 residues long. The CDR3 loop is CASSKVGWGRLREKLFF. The CDR3 region has the DNA TGTGCCAGCAGCAAAGTGGGGTGGGGGCGACTCAGGGAAAAACTGTTTTTT.

The chain carries TRBV7-9 and TRBJ2-3, with TRBD1 identical over 10 bases. CDR3 length: 17 residues. CDR1 SEHNR and CDR2 FQNEAQ come from the germline V gene (reference sequence). The V gene end was trimmed by 5 bases and the J gene end by 3 bases; junction bases not matched to a gene: 11. CDR3 region: CASSRPTTGGATDTQYF. The CDR3 DNA is TGTGCCAGCAGCCGACCGACGACAGGGGGCGCGACAGATACGCAGTATTTT.

This clone was counted only a few times. The V and J genes are TRBV2 and TRBJ2-7; weak D call: TRBD2 (5 bases). Trimming took off 3 bases at V and 6 bases at J, with 12 bases between the two ends. Germline V gene data show CDR1 as SNHLY and CDR2 as FYNNEI. This CDR3 has 13 amino acids. In nucleotides, the CDR3 is TGTGCCAGCAGTGACCTAGGACTGGGCGAGCAGTACTTC. It yields the protein CASSDLGLGEQYF.

This chain links TRBV2 with TRBJ1-2, with D unresolved. The CDR3 runs 13 residues. The V end was cut by 6 bases, the J end by 0 bases, with 8 bases between. CDR1 is SNHLY and CDR2 is FYNNEI in the germline V gene. The CDR3 DNA is TGTGCCAGCAGGTTGACACCTAACTATGGCTACACCTTC. As protein: CASRLTPNYGYTF.

This clone was picked up a small number of times. This CDR3 reads CAISEPADRLSYEQYF. The CDR3 region has the DNA TGTGCCATCAGTGAGCCGGCCGACAGACTTTCCTACGAGCAGTACTTC. The V and J genes are TRBV10-3 and TRBJ2-7; a possible D gene is TRBD1 (5 bases). Germline V gene lookup returns CDR1 ENHRY and CDR2 SYGVKD. V was trimmed by 2 bases and J by 1 base, leaving 15 bases between them. The CDR3 is 16 amino acids.

V and J are TRBV27 and TRBJ1-2; weak D call: TRBD1 (6 bases). The CDR3 runs 13 residues. CDR1 MNHEY and CDR2 SMNVEV come from the germline V gene (reference sequence). V was clipped by 2 bases and J by 8 bases, with 12 bases between them. The CDR3 coding sequence is TGTGCCAGCAGTTTAAGCAGGGGTGGGGGCTACACCTTC. Its protein product is CASSLSRGGGYTF.

This chain links TRBV19 with TRBJ2-7; 12 nucleotides line up with TRBD2. Germline V CDR1 and CDR2: LNHDA, SQIVND (reference sequence). CDR3 length: 15 amino acids. Trimming cost V 6 bases and J 0 bases; bases outside gene matches: 3. DNA for the CDR3: TGTGCCAGTAGCGGACTAGCGGGGCACTCCTACGAGCAGTACTTC. The encoded protein is CASSGLAGHSYEQYF.

The CDR3, as DNA: TGTGCCAGCAGCGTAGATGGGAGGGTTGGAACTAATGAAAAACTGTTTTTT. Translated: CASSVDGRVGTNEKLFF. This sequence joins TRBV9 and TRBJ1-4, with D unclear. CDR1 is SGDLS, CDR2 YYNGEE, per germline. This CDR3 is built from 17 residues. The V gene lost 0 bases and the J gene lost 1 base, with 13 bases spanning the gap.

This chain joins TRBV6-5 and TRBJ1-2; unclear D gene. The CDR3 runs 13 residues. CDR1 is MNHEY, CDR2 SVGAGI, per germline. V lost 5 bases and J 4 bases, leaving 11 bases between the germline ends. The CDR3 protein is CASSPPPGYGYTF. The CDR3, as DNA: TGTGCCAGCAGTCCCCCCCCCGGCTATGGCTACACCTTC.

This sequence joins TRBV7-3 and TRBJ2-1, with 14 bases matching TRBD2. CDR3 length: 16 residues. Germline CDR1 reads SGHTA; CDR2 reads FQGTGA. V shed 5 bases and J 8 bases; nucleotides not matched to a gene: 8. CDR3 in DNA: TGTGCCAGCAGCGTTTACGGGACTAGCGGGGGCGATGAGCAGTTCTTC. It yields the protein CASSVYGTSGGDEQFF.

The rearrangement links TRBV5-1 to TRBJ1-3, with a tentative D call TRBD1 (6 bases). The CDR3 sequence is 17 residues long. Germline loops: CDR1 SGHRS, CDR2 YFSETQ. With 3 bases removed from V and 4 bases from J, the gap between germline ends came to 20 bases. The CDR3 here is CASSSTGLGISGNTIYF. CDR3 nucleotide sequence: TGCGCCAGCAGCTCCACAGGGCTGGGGATCTCCGGAAACACCATATATTTT.

This clone has a handful of counts. This rearrangement joins TRBV4-1 to TRBJ2-1; 13 positions agree with TRBD2. The CDR3 runs to 17 residues. In germline, CDR1 is MGHRA, CDR2 YSYEKL. J lost 12 bases, V lost 0 bases, and 11 bases had no gene match. CDR3 coding DNA: TGCGCCAGCAGCCAAGATCAACTAGCGGGGGGGCTAGTAGCGCAGTTCTTC. It codes for CASSQDQLAGGLVAQFF.

The chain joins TRBV4-3 to TRBJ2-7; 8 bases agree with TRBD1. The CDR3 loop spans 15 amino acids. CDR1 is LGHNA and CDR2 is YSLEER in the germline V gene. V shed 3 bases, J shed 2 bases, and the junction held 6 bases outside the gene matches. This CDR3 is CASSQGQVGAYEQYF. The DNA for the CDR3 is TGCGCCAGCAGCCAGGGACAGGTGGGAGCCTACGAGCAGTACTTC.

The chain has TRBV12-5 and TRBJ2-3; D unresolved. The CDR3 spans 14 residues. In germline, CDR1 is LGHNT, CDR2 FRNRAP. Trimming took 7 bases from V and 0 from J, leaving 11 bases between them. The CDR3 nucleotides are TGTGCTAGTGCTAGGCCGGAGAGCACAGATACGCAGTATTTT. Its translation is CASARPESTDTQYF.

This chain connects TRBV7-2 to TRBJ2-1, with 9 bases that match TRBD2. Trimming cost V 3 bases and J 10 bases; bases outside gene matches: 10. The CDR3 consists of 15 residues. The germline V gene encodes CDR1 SGHTA and CDR2 FQGNSA. In DNA form, the CDR3 reads TGTGCCAGCAGCTTTAGCGGCTTGAGCGGGGGGGAGCAGTTCTTC. As protein: CASSFSGLSGGEQFF. Full variable domain (rest looked up from reference TRBV7-2 and TRBJ2-1): GAGVSQSPSNKVTEKGKDVELRCDPISGHTALYWYRQSLGQGLEFLIYFQGNSAPDKSGLPSDRFSAERTGGSVSTLTIQRTQQEDSAVYLCASSFSGLSGGEQFFGPGTRLTVL.